This T cell receptor beta chain was profiled in a study of cytomegalovirus exposure and HLA in healthy donors (TCRdb year 2017). With regard to the full study: An earlier analysis of approximately 640 of the donors reported 250 to 350 Gb of sequence data and approximately 110 million unique TCR beta sequences from around 200 million T cells. To predict cytomegalovirus infection status, the study combined high-throughput TCR immunosequencing, statistical association of individual TCRs with disease status, and machine learning. The aim of the study was to test whether cataloging public T cell receptors could identify signatures of past pathogen exposure. Genome-wide SNP genotypes for about 55% of the roughly 670 donors were used in a later genetic analysis, which treated that subset as a discovery cohort. Class I and class II HLA loci were covered by the typing at four-digit resolution. Because of strong linkage in the cohort, roughly five DR-DQ haplotypes were treated as single units for association and clustering. In the later analysis, no new phenotypic data were used to find candidate immune exposures; instead, reliance was placed on TCR beta sequences and their occurrence across donors. The genetic ancestry cluster associated with self-reported Caucasian donors included 81% of the approximately 410 genotyped donors. Across 300 to 500 genotyped donors of the cohort, an average of about 240,000 unique TCR beta nucleotide sequences per donor were sequenced, and approximately 17% of those sequences were non-productive. The study used immunosequencing to profile the T cell repertoires of about 670 subjects and linked those repertoires to cytomegalovirus serostatus. The number of donors typed differed by locus, with 629-630 for A, B, C, DRB1 and DQB1, around 520 for DQA1, about 610 for DPA1, and approximately 470 for DPB1. To decide whether each TCR beta V gene segment behaved as functional or pseudogenic, an earlier analysis of some 540 of the donors relied on high-throughput TCR beta sequencing. To study patterns of TCR occurrence, a later analysis re-analyzed previously published TCR beta repertoires from around 660 donors and added high-resolution HLA genotyping. Along with the approximately 650-subject first cohort, a separate validation cohort of over a hundred different subjects was used. Every discovery cohort repertoire had been produced on one sequencing platform. Roughly 300 gigabases of sequencing data and tens of millions of unique TCR sequences were included in an early release covering 500 to 750 HLA-typed donors. Donor age, sex, ethnicity and CMV serostatus were collected together with the repertoire data.

Remarks on this clone: Its recognized antigen is unknown. Within one base of it there is no much larger clone, and no base qualities were kept.

The CDR3 runs 15 amino acids, cysteine and phenylalanine included. Of all the DNA, just the CDR3 is kept, 45 bases in frame from base 1. V is trimmed back by 6 bases and J by 1 base, and the junction contains 4 bases that no gene match accounts for. CDR1 and CDR2 were assigned from the germline V gene as SGDLS and YYNGEE. The cohort was made up of 666 healthy bone marrow donors. At the time of sampling, every cohort member was nominally healthy, though immune exposures that went unrecorded were likely present. The donor was CMV seropositive and belonged to the group of 250 to 300 seropositive cohort members. A peripheral blood sample was provided by each donor, and peripheral blood mononuclear cells were used for TCR beta sequencing. The Qiagen DNeasy Blood Extraction Kit was used to extract genomic DNA from the blood cell samples. Overall study results and their limits: The classifier was reported to diagnose cytomegalovirus status with high specificity and sensitivity in both the original cohort and the validation cohort. Three of the identified cytomegalovirus-associated TCR beta chains were confirmed in vitro to be specific for cytomegalovirus antigens. The study gave a list of about 150 TCR beta chains associated with cytomegalovirus. Because HLA typing was missing for some donors at each locus, association tests included only the typed subset. A further reported finding was that TCR beta sequences accurately predicted the HLA-A and HLA-B alleles for most subjects in the first cohort. At a false discovery rate of 0.05, a later analysis linked some 17,000 TCR beta sequences to specific HLA alleles. According to a later genetic analysis, donors in an Asian-associated ancestry cluster had fewer N-insertions in productive TCRs than the approximately 700-donor mean. According to a later analysis, most CMV-associated TCR beta chains appeared to be HLA-restricted, and the HLA associations seemed to be driven largely by CMV exposure. Only TCR beta chains were sequenced in this cohort, and the absence of alpha or paired-chain data limited detectable features. Some IMGT-functional V segments, including TRBV6-2 and TRBV6-3, could not be distinguished by the 87-base-pair reads and were therefore excluded. A later analysis reported that several top co-occurrence clusters appeared linked to parvovirus B19, influenza, CMV and Epstein-Barr virus. The authors suggested that the approach could potentially be generalized to other disease states and immunological phenotypes. The sequencing pipeline was judged likely to have produced a cluster of highly shared sequence variants as a technical artifact. Assigning TCR associations to individual alleles was difficult when HLA alleles, especially DR and DQ, strongly co-occurred. In a later analysis, HLA-associated TCR beta chains were found to be more clonally expanded and to have lower generation probabilities than equally common non-associated chains. An earlier analysis of approximately 600 of the donors showed that most TCR beta V segments appeared in productive rearrangements either about 87% or about 30% of the time, which broadly matched IMGT annotations. Because counts were too low, roughly 16 rarely observed V segments, including chromosome 9 orphons, were excluded from the earlier analysis of fewer than 650 of the donors. V-gene and J-gene trimming of TCR beta chains was associated with a missense DCLRE1C variant in a later genetic analysis, and the association was replicated in an independent cohort. A later analysis found that TCR association rates varied across HLA loci, with DRB1 alleles showing the most associated TCRs and HLA-C alleles the fewest. Immune exposure information for the cohort was limited to CMV serostatus. The presence/absence analyses assumed that sequencing depth was roughly uniform across donors, and that assumption may not be true. Most TCR sequences were observed very rarely across donors, whereas some public TCRs were present in many individuals. Linkage disequilibrium might explain the correlated functional status among segregating V segments, but an unknown experimental factor could not be excluded.

The receptor library was made with the immunoSEQ multiplex PCR assay. The multiplex PCR relied on a mix of 60 forward primers for TCR Vbeta segments and 13 reverse primers for TCR Jbeta segments. The CDR3 region of rearranged TCR beta genes was amplified from genomic DNA by a multiplex PCR assay. Amplified TCR beta libraries were sequenced as 87-base-pair reads on the Illumina HiSeq System. As for the authors' bioinformatics: A later analysis tallied 80 million to 95 million unique TCR beta chains across the 700 or so repertoires, and approximately 9.9 million of those chains were shared by two or more donors. Raw reads were error-corrected and collapsed into unique sequences by a nearest-neighbor algorithm in which closely related sequences were merged to remove PCR and sequencing errors. V, D and J gene segments were assigned by aligning CDR3 sequences to IMGT reference sequences. For a sequence to be retained, a match of at least six nucleotides to both a V gene segment and a J gene segment was required. Rearrangements were called productive when the CDR3 lacked stop codons and stayed in frame with V and J; all others were non-productive. CDR3 was defined according to IMGT convention as the region running from the second conserved V-encoded cysteine to the conserved J-encoded phenylalanine. The earlier analysis of some 540 of the donors excluded any sequence lacking an unambiguous match to a single V gene segment. An earlier analysis of 587 of the donors called V segments functional above 56.7% productive rearrangements and segregating when the between-donor standard deviation exceeded 5%. A statistical classification framework was built for diagnosing cytomegalovirus status from the catalog of TCR beta chain sequences. A later analysis assigned V and J genes by comparing TCR nucleotide sequences with IMGT/GENE-DB human TR gene sequences. In a later analysis, CDR3 sequences and most-parsimonious VDJ recombination scenarios were assigned using the TCRdist pipeline. In a later analysis, each TCR beta chain was defined by its CDR3 amino acid sequence together with its V-gene family, and reads lacking a unique V-gene family were excluded. As a way to deal with suspected cross-contamination and a sequencing artifact, a later analysis dropped more than 500 nucleotide sequences that were highly shared and had low generation probability. In a later analysis, a clonal expansion index for each public chain was calculated from normalized within-repertoire ranks of inferred template counts. Generation probabilities in a later analysis came from a VDJ recombination model fitted to out-of-frame rearrangements, and those results were checked against IGoR. Hypergeometric tests were used in a later analysis to score TCR-TCR, TCR-HLA and TCR-CMV co-occurrence, with a repertoire-size bias correction applied to the TCR pairs. A later analysis estimated false discovery rates by permuting HLA or CMV assignments 20 times. A later analysis grouped co-occurring TCRs with DBSCAN, adding TCRdist sequence similarity when clustering within HLA-allele-positive subsets. Co-occurrence clustering excluded repertoires with fewer than 30,000 or more than 120,000 public chains, plus five with anomalous nucleotide sharing. TCRdb took over this immuneACCESS table, retaining in-frame rearrangements with V and J assigned. Such tables are incomplete; in checked studies, under half of the missing clones stem from an unresolved V gene, and the remainder is unexplained. From that table come the V and J calls and clone size; the DNA was used to work out D and trimming. A total of approximately 160,000 clones appear in this sample, around 79% of them only once. The top ten clones comprise 7.4% of the sample.

What was sequenced was PBMCs. This TCR was sampled from a male donor in good health and CMV-seropositive. The V and J genes are TRBV9 and TRBJ2-3, with 11 middle bases fitting TRBD2. The CDR3 protein sequence reads: CASTSGGRGTDTQYF. The nucleotides read TGTGCCAGCACTAGCGGGGGGCGTGGCACAGATACGCAGTATTTT. Joined to the reference TRBV9 and TRBJ2-3 proteins, this CDR3 gives the full variable domain: DSGVTQTPKHLITATGQRVTLRCSPRSGDLSVYWYQQSLDQGLQFLIQYYNGEERAKGNILERFSAQQFPDLHSELNLSSLELGDSALYFCASTSGGRGTDTQYFGPGTRLTVL.